This T cell receptor (beta chain) was retrieved from a study of T-cell reconstitution after alpha-beta-depleted transplantation in children. Overall study results and limits: Hyperexpanded clones declined; after one year, newly produced T cells mostly supplied diversity.

The TCRbeta library incorporated unique molecular identifiers. TCRdb used MiXCR to reprocess the PCR reads, holding one entry per CDR3 protein. The repertoire consists of about 460,000 distinct CDR3 sequences, with under 12% occurring once and the leading ten covering roughly 2.1%. This clonotype has only a few counts. Its target is not known. This CDR3 region has 17 residues. The V segment lost 4 bases and the J segment 7 bases; nucleotides outside the gene matches: 10. From germline, CDR1 is SEHNR and CDR2 FQNEAQ (reference sequence). The chain links TRBV7-9 to TRBJ2-1; TRBD2 aligns across 13 bases. The clonotype originates from a child aged 2 to 9 with inherited bone marrow failure, due to receive a stem cell transplant. The sequences come from PBMCs, collected before TCRalphabeta/CD19-depleted stem cell transplant. CDR3 loop: CASSSSPGLAGMNEQFF. The CDR3 nucleotides read TGTGCCAGCAGCTCCAGCCCGGGACTAGCGGGAATGAATGAGCAGTTCTTC.